What follows is one T cell receptor (beta chain) and its context. Germline loops: CDR1 KGHDR, CDR2 SFDVKD. The CDR3 sequence is 17 residues long. The ends lost 3 bases at V and 1 base at J; junction bases unmatched: 8. This sample stems from a study of blood T cell repertoires in COVID-19. Which cohort a participant joined came from the clinical history participants gave. Method: immunoSEQ multiplex PCR; TCRdb's copy keeps in-frame clones and lacks some. The data contain fewer than 450,000 clones, roughly 84% of them singletons. The V and J genes are TRBV24-1 and TRBJ2-5; 9 positions match TRBD2. The sample taken for sequencing was PBMCs or T cells enriched from blood (not recorded which). The clonotype originates from a woman in her 30s who had recovered from COVID-19. The CDR3 sequence: CATSDTGAGGIQETQYF. The CDR3 DNA reads TGTGCCACCAGTGATACTGGGGCGGGGGGGATCCAAGAGACCCAGTACTTC.